A single sample is the source of the 22 T cell receptor beta chains below, sequenced in a study of human T cells and chemical hapten exposure. Time point denoted: patch test 1, 2 weeks after DPC sensitization. Stated treatment: therapeutic diphenylcyclopropenone sensitization with weekly scalp DPC. MiXCR, applied by TCRdb to the RACE reads, yields one record per CDR3 protein. The top ten clones hold around 2.2% of a sample with tens of thousands of distinct CDR3 sequences, under 12% of them seen once. The starting material was whole blood, obtained in connection with sensitization to the hapten diphenylcyclopropenone (DPC). These receptors all come from a man aged 35 to 55 with alopecia areata. Some clones in this sample may be carry-over from other donors' samples.

The table lists this clonotype with a few counts. The chain links TRBV12-3 or TRBV12-4 to TRBJ1-1; the D gene is possibly TRBD1 (6 bases). This CDR3 region has 17 residues. Trimming removed 2 bases at V and 2 bases at J, with 18 bases between. The CDR3 protein is CASSLRGATSFNTEAFF. The CDR3 DNA reads TGTGCCAGCAGTTTACGGGGGGCAACTAGTTTTAACACTGAAGCTTTCTTT.

The chain combines TRBV18 with TRBJ2-4; 14 nucleotides line up with TRBD2. V lost 0 bases and J lost 8; bases outside the gene matches: 6. This CDR3 is 17 amino acids long. CDR1 and CDR2 from the germline V gene are KGHSH and LQKENI. CDR3 coding DNA: TGTGCCAGCTCACCACCGGGGACTAGCGGGAGCTTGGACATTCAGTACTTC. Encoded protein: CASSPPGTSGSLDIQYF.

This clonotype was observed a handful of times. CDR3 nucleotides: TGTGCCAGCAGCTTAGTTGGAGGGTCAGCCAAAAACATTCAGTACTTC. It translates to CASSLVGGSAKNIQYF. The chain uses TRBV13 and TRBJ2-4; tentative D call: TRBD2 (6 bases). CDR1 and CDR2 from the germline V gene are PRHDT and FYEKMQ (reference sequence). CDR3 size: 16 residues. V was clipped by 1 base and J by 0 bases, with 10 bases between them. Together with reference TRBV13 and TRBJ2-4, the CDR3 gives the full variable domain: AAGVIQSPRHLIKEKRETATLKCYPIPRHDTVYWYQQGPGQDPQFLISFYEKMQSDKGSIPDRFSAQQFSDYHSELNMSSLELGDSALYFCASSLVGGSAKNIQYFGAGTRLSVL.

This clonotype turned up a few times. This rearrangement joins TRBV6-2 or TRBV6-3 to TRBJ2-7, with D perhaps being TRBD1 or TRBD2 (5 bases each). Germline assignment: CDR1 MNHEY and CDR2 SVGEGT. V dropped 6 bases and J dropped 2 bases, with 23 bases sitting between them. This CDR3 has 17 residues. The CDR3 is CASRRMGPGLEAYEQYV. Here the CDR3 DNA reads TGTGCCAGCAGAAGGATGGGACCAGGGTTAGAAGCCTACGAGCAGTACGTC.

This sequence joins TRBV12-3 or TRBV12-4 and TRBJ1-5, with D unclear. Trimming pared 4 bases from V and 7 bases from J, leaving 8 bases between. CDR3 size: 12 residues. CDR3 sequence (DNA): TGTGCCAGCAGTTCTCTGGAGCAGCCCCAGCATTTT. Protein product: CASSSLEQPQHF.

This clonotype occurred a few times. This sequence joins TRBV28 and TRBJ1-5; 11 positions agree with TRBD1. CDR1 MDHEN and CDR2 SYDVKM come from the germline V gene. J was trimmed by 9 bases and V by 4 bases; bases with no gene match: 8. The CDR3 length is 15 residues. The CDR3 sequence is CASSWGQGGSRPQHF. As DNA, the CDR3 is TGTGCCAGCAGTTGGGGACAGGGGGGATCCCGGCCCCAGCATTTT. Full variable domain (remainder filled in from reference TRBV28 and TRBJ1-5): DVKVTQSSRYLVKRTGEKVFLECVQDMDHENMFWYRQDPGLGLRLIYFSYDVKMKEKGDIPEGYSVSREKKERFSLILESASTNQTSMYLCASSWGQGGSRPQHFGDGTRLSIL.

This clonotype showed up many times. The V call is TRBV9, the J call TRBJ2-2; 8 nucleotides align to TRBD2. The junction had 15 bases not matched to a gene; V was cut back by 0 bases and J by 5 bases. This CDR3 has 19 residues. Germline CDR1 SGDLS, CDR2 YYNGEE. Here the CDR3 reads CASSVEIRAGVGETGELFF. DNA for the CDR3: TGTGCCAGCAGCGTAGAGATAAGAGCGGGAGTCGGGGAAACCGGGGAGCTGTTTTTT.

V usage is TRBV14 and J usage is TRBJ2-3; TRBD1 matches at 9 bases. This CDR3 has 18 residues. Germline-derived CDR1 and CDR2 are SGHDN and FVKESK. V shed 3 bases, J shed 2 bases, and the junction held 12 bases outside the gene matches. This chain's CDR3 is CASSHTLPRDRVTDTQYF. Here the CDR3 DNA reads TGTGCCAGCAGCCATACTTTACCCCGGGACAGGGTCACAGATACGCAGTATTTT.

This clonotype came up a few times. The rearrangement links TRBV4-3 to TRBJ2-7, with TRBD2 matching over 9 bases. J lost 3 bases, V lost 0 bases, and 3 bases had no gene match. The germline V gene has CDR1 LGHNA and CDR2 YSLEER. CDR3 size: 15 residues. The CDR3 nucleotides read TGCGCCAGCAGCCAAGACGCGGGAGGGGACTACGAGCAGTACTTC. As protein: CASSQDAGGDYEQYF.

There are a few counts of this clonotype. This chain links TRBV3-1 with TRBJ2-1; 8 positions agree with TRBD2. The germline V gene has CDR1 LGHDT and CDR2 YNNKEL (reference sequence). The CDR3 is 16 residues long. J was trimmed by 2 bases and V by 6 bases; bases with no gene match: 9. The CDR3 nucleotides are TGTGCCAGCAGTCGTCAAGCGGGAGTAACCTACAATGAGCAGTTCTTC. It yields the protein CASSRQAGVTYNEQFF.

This clonotype has a handful of counts. The J gene is TRBJ2-1, the V gene TRBV12-3 or TRBV12-4; D not certain. Trimming took off 4 bases at V and 6 bases at J, with 16 bases between the two ends. The CDR3 sequence is 15 residues long. As DNA, the CDR3 is TGTGCCAGCAGTTATATCCGGGCCTATTCCAATGAGCAGTTCTTC. It encodes CASSYIRAYSNEQFF.

The sample holds a few counts of this clonotype. The rearrangement joins TRBV21-1 to TRBJ1-5. TRBV21-1 is a recognized pseudogene. The CDR3 extends over 18 amino acids. CDR3 loop: CASSKGAGLSSRVQPQHF. CDR3 sequence (DNA): TGTGCCAGCAGCAAAGGGGCAGGCCTAAGTTCCAGAGTGCAGCCCCAGCATTTT.

This clonotype was seen ten or more times. The chain combines TRBV5-6 with TRBJ1-1; D perhaps matches TRBD1 (5 bases). Germline-derived CDR1 and CDR2 are SGHDT and YYEEEE. The CDR3 totals 13 residues. V was trimmed by 3 bases and J by 8 bases, leaving 14 bases between them. The CDR3 DNA is TGTGCCAGCAGCTGGGGCGTAGCTCCCGAAGCTTTCTTT. This sequence encodes CASSWGVAPEAFF.

The gene calls are TRBV11-1 and TRBJ2-7, with D unresolved. Germline V gene lookup returns CDR1 SGHAT and CDR2 FQDESV (reference sequence). The CDR3 length is 15 residues. V was cut by 2 bases and J by 5 bases, with 16 bases left in between. The chain's CDR3 is CASSLYSPAGDEQYF. The CDR3 nucleotides are TGTGCCAGCAGCTTATATTCCCCGGCTGGGGACGAGCAGTACTTC.

This clonotype turned up a few times. The gene calls are TRBV6-2 or TRBV6-3 and TRBJ2-3; a possible D gene is TRBD2 (6 bases). The V gene lost 8 bases and the J gene lost 7 bases, with 13 bases spanning the gap. The CDR3 contains 12 residues. From germline, CDR1 is MNHEY and CDR2 SVGEGT. This CDR3 reads CASHGSPNTQYF. The CDR3 DNA sequence: TGTGCCAGCCACGGGAGCCCAAATACGCAGTATTTT.

There are a few counts of this clonotype. The chain is built from TRBV7-2 and TRBJ2-2, with 8 bases aligning to TRBD2. The CDR3 spans 15 residues. CDR1 and CDR2 (germline): SGHTA, FQGNSA. The trim removed 6 bases at V and 2 bases at J, leaving 5 bases unmatched. The CDR3: CASSFTSGNTGELFF. In DNA, the CDR3 is TGTGCCAGCAGTTTCACTAGCGGAAACACCGGGGAGCTGTTTTTT. Looking up the rest from reference TRBV7-2 and TRBJ2-2 gives the full variable domain: GAGVSQSPSNKVTEKGKDVELRCDPISGHTALYWYRQSLGQGLEFLIYFQGNSAPDKSGLPSDRFSAERTGGSVSTLTIQRTQQEDSAVYLCASSFTSGNTGELFFGEGSRLTVL.

J is TRBJ1-5 and V is TRBV28; TRBD1 agrees at 9 bases. V lost 6 bases to trimming and J lost 6 bases; unmatched junction nucleotides: 9. The CDR3 runs 15 residues. Germline V gives CDR1 MDHEN, CDR2 SYDVKM. In DNA form, the CDR3 reads TGTGCCAGCAGCCCGGGACAGGGAAGATTTCAGCCCCAGCATTTT. This gives the protein CASSPGQGRFQPQHF. The full variable domain, rest sourced from reference TRBV28 and TRBJ1-5, is DVKVTQSSRYLVKRTGEKVFLECVQDMDHENMFWYRQDPGLGLRLIYFSYDVKMKEKGDIPEGYSVSREKKERFSLILESASTNQTSMYLCASSPGQGRFQPQHFGDGTRLSIL.

V and J are TRBV7-2 and TRBJ1-1; possible D gene TRBD1, 5 bases. V shed 5 bases and J shed 1 base, with 17 bases lying between them. Germline lookup yields CDR1 SGHTA and CDR2 FQGNSA. This CDR3 spans 16 amino acids. This CDR3 reads CASSPRWQGANTEAFF. Written as DNA, the CDR3 is TGTGCCAGCAGCCCACGGTGGCAGGGTGCGAACACTGAAGCTTTCTTT.

The chain uses TRBV10-3 and TRBJ2-3; 8 positions match TRBD2. This CDR3 region has 15 residues. J gave up 3 bases and V 5 bases, and 7 bases lay outside the gene matches. The V gene's germline CDR1 is ENHRY and CDR2 SYGVKD. The CDR3 DNA follows: TGTGCCATCAGTCAGCGGGAGAGTTTGACAGATACGCAGTATTTT. It is translated as CAISQRESLTDTQYF.

This clonotype has at least ten counts. V usage is TRBV29-1 and J usage is TRBJ2-3, with 12 positions matching TRBD2. The germline CDR1 and CDR2 sequences are SQVTM and ANQGSEA. The CDR3 spans 14 residues. V trimming: 4 bases; J trimming: 4 bases; junction bases outside the gene matches: 3. The CDR3 nucleotides read TGCAGCGTTGGGACTAGCGGGACCTCAGATACGCAGTATTTT. Its translation is CSVGTSGTSDTQYF.

This clonotype appeared a few times. CDR3 coding DNA: TGCGCCAGCAGTTTAGATCTACAGGGGTATAATTCACCCCTCCACTTT. It is translated as CASSLDLQGYNSPLHF. The chain has TRBV5-1 and TRBJ1-6; 7 bases fit TRBD1. Trimming removed 5 bases from V and 4 bases from J; junction bases left unmatched: 9. This CDR3 contains 16 residues. The V gene's germline CDR1 is SGHRS and CDR2 YFSETQ.

This clonotype appeared a few times. The V call is TRBV5-5, the J call TRBJ2-7, with a tentative D call TRBD2 (6 bases). Germline lookup yields CDR1 SGHKS and CDR2 YYEKEE (reference sequence). Trimming stripped 4 bases from V and 3 bases from J, with 17 bases between. This CDR3 is 15 amino acids long. CDR3: CASSGGTGLIYEQYV. The DNA of the CDR3 is TGTGCCAGCAGCGGGGGAACGGGACTCATCTACGAGCAGTACGTC.